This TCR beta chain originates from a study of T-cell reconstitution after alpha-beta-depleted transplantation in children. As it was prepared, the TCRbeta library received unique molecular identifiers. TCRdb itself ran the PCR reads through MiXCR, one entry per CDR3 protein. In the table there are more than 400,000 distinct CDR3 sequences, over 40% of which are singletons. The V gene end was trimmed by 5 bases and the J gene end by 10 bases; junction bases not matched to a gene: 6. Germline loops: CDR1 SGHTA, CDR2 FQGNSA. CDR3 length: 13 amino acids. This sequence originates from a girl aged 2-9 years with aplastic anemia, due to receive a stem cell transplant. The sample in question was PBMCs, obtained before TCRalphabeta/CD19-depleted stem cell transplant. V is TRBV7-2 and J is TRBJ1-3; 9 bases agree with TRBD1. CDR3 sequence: CASSAGTGKTIYF. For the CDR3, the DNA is TGTGCCAGCAGCGCTGGGACAGGGAAGACCATATATTTT. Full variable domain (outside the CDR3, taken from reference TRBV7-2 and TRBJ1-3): GAGVSQSPSNKVTEKGKDVELRCDPISGHTALYWYRQSLGQGLEFLIYFQGNSAPDKSGLPSDRFSAERTGGSVSTLTIQRTQQEDSAVYLCASSAGTGKTIYFGEGSWLTVV.